The clone carrying this TCR beta chain was seen once. Its target is unknown. V lost 0 bases and J 5 bases, leaving 7 bases between the germline ends. CDR1 is MNHNY, CDR2 SVGAGI, per germline (reference sequence). The CDR3 loop spans 13 amino acids. The data stem from a study of cytomegalovirus exposure and HLA in healthy donors. Broader study findings: Highly shared variants forming one cluster were likely a sequencing artifact. The majority of TCR sequences were rare, yet some public TCRs appeared in many donors.

This PCR relied on a set of 60 Vbeta primers and 13 Jbeta primers. Profiling relied on immunoSEQ multiplex PCR, and the TCRdb table lists in-frame clones only, not all of them. The sample records 190,000 or so clones, approximately 80% being singletons. Sequenced sample: PBMCs. This receptor was taken from a boy younger than 10 in good health and CMV-seronegative. This chain connects TRBV6-6 to TRBJ1-1; D is ambiguous. The CDR3 DNA follows: TGTGCCAGCAGTTACTCGAGGGAGACTGAAGCTTTCTTT. It specifies CASSYSRETEAFF.